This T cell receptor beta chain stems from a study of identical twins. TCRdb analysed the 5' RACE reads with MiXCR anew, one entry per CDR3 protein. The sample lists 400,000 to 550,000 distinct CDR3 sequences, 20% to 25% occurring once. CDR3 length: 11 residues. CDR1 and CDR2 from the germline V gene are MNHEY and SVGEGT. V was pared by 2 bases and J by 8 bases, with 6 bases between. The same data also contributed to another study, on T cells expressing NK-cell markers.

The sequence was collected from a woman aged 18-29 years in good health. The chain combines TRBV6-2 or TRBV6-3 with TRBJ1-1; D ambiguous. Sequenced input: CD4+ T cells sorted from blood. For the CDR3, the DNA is TGTGCCAGCAGTTACGCCAAGGAAGCTTTCTTT. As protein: CASSYAKEAFF.